These 22 T cell receptor beta chains share one sample of origin, sequenced in a study of T cells after yellow fever vaccination. TCRdb redid the calling of the 5' RACE reads with MiXCR, one entry per CDR3 protein. The sample has hundreds of thousands of distinct CDR3 sequences; under 25% are singletons. The sample was PBMCs, taken 15 days after the yellow fever booster vaccination. The receptor set was obtained from a man younger than 45 who received the YFV17D yellow fever vaccine.

This clonotype was observed a handful of times. This chain joins TRBV7-9 and TRBJ2-5, with 8 nucleotides matching TRBD2. Per germline, CDR1 SEHNR and CDR2 FQNEAQ (reference sequence). The trim removed 1 base at V and 7 bases at J, leaving 5 bases unmatched. CDR3 length: 14 amino acids. The CDR3 protein is CASSLGSGRATQYF. Written as DNA, the CDR3 is TGTGCCAGCAGCTTAGGCTCCGGGAGGGCGACCCAGTACTTC.

The rearrangement joins TRBV2 to TRBJ2-7; tentatively, D is TRBD1 (6 bases). Germline V gives CDR1 SNHLY, CDR2 FYNNEI. The CDR3 spans 17 residues. The V gene lost 6 bases and the J gene lost 4 bases, with 25 bases spanning the gap. CDR3 amino acids: CASRFLRDTFGGYEQYF. Here the CDR3 DNA reads TGTGCCAGCAGGTTTCTCCGGGACACCTTTGGGGGTTACGAGCAGTACTTC.

This chain links TRBV7-8 with TRBJ2-2; D remains unclear. Trimming removed 7 bases from V and 0 bases from J, with 6 bases in between. The germline V gene has CDR1 SGHVS and CDR2 FQNEAQ. The length of the CDR3 is 13 residues. The DNA of the CDR3 is TGTGCCAGCACATATTCGAACACCGGGGAGCTGTTTTTT. It is translated as CASTYSNTGELFF.

This clonotype has more than one count but fewer than ten. CDR3 protein: CASSHTGSGRWNEQFF. The CDR3, as DNA: TGTGCCAGCAGCCACACAGGTAGCGGGAGGTGGAATGAGCAGTTCTTC. V usage is TRBV14 and J usage is TRBJ2-1, with TRBD2 matching 10 bases. The ends lost 3 bases at V and 7 bases at J; junction bases unmatched: 9. Germline assignment: CDR1 SGHDN and CDR2 FVKESK. There are 16 residues in the CDR3.

The rearrangement links TRBV6-1 to TRBJ2-1; D unresolved. The germline V gene encodes CDR1 MNHNS and CDR2 SASEGT. The CDR3 contains 16 residues. Trimming cost V 6 bases and J 4 bases, with 19 bases left between them. The CDR3 spells CASRSRRGRPYNEQFF. The CDR3 DNA sequence: TGTGCCAGCAGGTCACGACGTGGACGGCCATACAATGAGCAGTTCTTC.

This clonotype was picked up many times. The gene calls are TRBV12-3 or TRBV12-4 and TRBJ2-3; no firm D call. The CDR3 is made up of 13 amino acids. V was pared by 6 bases and J by 0 bases, with 7 bases between. Here the CDR3 reads CASRRTSTDTQYF. The CDR3, as DNA: TGTGCCAGCAGAAGAACTAGCACAGATACGCAGTATTTT.

The rearrangement uses TRBV7-8 and TRBJ2-3, with TRBD2 matching over 7 bases. The germline V gene encodes CDR1 SGHVS and CDR2 FQNEAQ. The CDR3 spans 17 residues. With V trimmed by 0 bases and J by 1 base, 7 bases remained unmatched. This chain's CDR3 is CASSLAGGPSGTDTQYF. For the CDR3, the DNA is TGTGCCAGCAGCTTAGCGGGAGGGCCATCGGGCACAGATACGCAGTATTTT.

This clonotype has a handful of counts. The genes are TRBV5-1 and TRBJ2-1; D not certain. In germline, CDR1 is SGHRS, CDR2 YFSETQ. The CDR3 consists of 15 residues. V was shortened by 4 bases and J by 0 bases, with 11 bases between the two germline ends. The CDR3 spells CASSPRHLSYNEQFF. The CDR3 DNA reads as TGCGCCAGCAGCCCCAGGCACCTCTCCTACAATGAGCAGTTCTTC.

This clonotype was seen a handful of times. V is TRBV7-2 and J is TRBJ2-7; TRBD1 might be the D (5 bases). V was clipped by 10 bases and J by 0 bases, with 16 bases between them. CDR1 and CDR2 (germline): SGHTA, FQGNSA. The CDR3 totals 14 residues. CDR3 residues: CAIRAGITSYEQYF. CDR3 bases: TGTGCCATCAGGGCTGGTATCACCTCCTACGAGCAGTACTTC.

This clonotype was counted ten times or more. The chain joins TRBV7-9 to TRBJ2-7, with D maybe TRBD1 (5 bases). The V gene's germline CDR1 is SEHNR and CDR2 FQNEAQ (reference sequence). The CDR3 is 15 residues long. The V end was cut by 5 bases, the J end by 0 bases, with 14 bases between. The CDR3, as DNA: TGTGCCAGCAGCCCCACAGGCATCTACTCCTACGAGCAGTACTTC. This gives the protein CASSPTGIYSYEQYF. The full variable domain, in which reference TRBV7-9 and TRBJ2-7 provide the parts outside the CDR3, is DTGVSQNPRHKITKRGQNVTFRCDPISEHNRLYWYRQTLGQGPEFLTYFQNEAQLEKSRLLSDRFSAERPKGSFSTLEIQRTEQGDSAMYLCASSPTGIYSYEQYFGPGTRLTVT.

This clonotype was counted many times. V is TRBV7-9 and J is TRBJ2-3; no definite D call. The CDR3 has 10 residues. CDR1 and CDR2 from the germline V gene are SEHNR and FQNEAQ (reference sequence). CDR3 in DNA: TGTACTTGGAGCACAGATACGCAGTATTTT. This gives the protein CTWSTDTQYF. Variable domain in full (rest from reference TRBV7-9 and TRBJ2-3): DTGVSQNPRHKITKRGQNVTFRCDPISEHNRLYWYRQTLGQGPEFLTYFQNEAQLEKSRLLSDRFSAERPKGSFSTLEIQRTEQGDSAMYLCTWSTDTQYFGPGTRLTVL.

CDR3 loop: CASSLVGRGGEKLFF. DNA for the CDR3: TGTGCCAGCAGCTTAGTCGGCAGGGGTGGGGAAAAACTGTTTTTT. V and J are TRBV7-2 and TRBJ1-4, with a weak D call TRBD1 (6 bases). The CDR3 is 15 residues long. Germline V gene data show CDR1 as SGHTA and CDR2 as FQGNSA. V lost 1 base and J 8 bases, leaving 14 bases between the germline ends. The whole variable domain, remainder taken from reference TRBV7-2 and TRBJ1-4, is GAGVSQSPSNKVTEKGKDVELRCDPISGHTALYWYRQSLGQGLEFLIYFQGNSAPDKSGLPSDRFSAERTGGSVSTLTIQRTQQEDSAVYLCASSLVGRGGEKLFFGSGTQLSVL.

This clonotype has a count of ten or more. The chain links TRBV7-9 to TRBJ2-2, with D possibly matching TRBD1 (5 bases). Germline values: CDR1 SEHNR, CDR2 FQNEAQ (reference sequence). V lost 3 bases and J 4 bases, leaving 12 bases between the germline ends. This CDR3 spans 15 amino acids. The CDR3 bases are TGTGCCAGCAGCTTGCAGGGTGGAACCACCGGGGAGCTGTTTTTT. Amino acid sequence: CASSLQGGTTGELFF.

J is TRBJ1-3 and V is TRBV12-3 or TRBV12-4; D is undetermined. CDR3 length equals 13 residues. The V gene lost 3 bases and the J gene lost 2 bases, with 5 bases spanning the gap. CDR3 protein: CASSFEAGNTIYF. CDR3 DNA sequence: TGTGCCAGCAGTTTCGAGGCTGGAAACACCATATATTTT.

This clonotype was seen only a few times. The rearrangement joins TRBV29-1 to TRBJ2-2, with D perhaps matching TRBD2 (6 bases). Trimming left V 4 bases short and J 4 bases short, with 19 bases between. CDR3 length: 16 residues. The germline gives CDR1 SQVTM, CDR2 ANQGSEA. The CDR3 is CSVVGGLGSATGELFF. CDR3 nucleotide sequence: TGCAGCGTTGTGGGGGGATTAGGGTCAGCCACCGGGGAGCTGTTTTTT.

In its sample, this clonotype was seen a few times. The rearrangement joins TRBV20-1 to TRBJ1-1; a possible D gene is TRBD1 (5 bases). The CDR3 covers 13 residues. The V gene's germline CDR1 is DFQATT and CDR2 SNEGSKA (reference sequence). The V end lost 0 bases, the J end lost 1 base, and 6 bases lay between the germline ends. CDR3 protein: CSARETENTEAFF. The DNA of the CDR3 is TGCAGTGCTAGAGAGACAGAGAACACTGAAGCTTTCTTT.

The rearrangement uses TRBV6-1 and TRBJ2-5; 11 bases are a match to TRBD2. J gave up 4 bases and V 6 bases, and 13 bases lay outside the gene matches. Germline CDR1 reads MNHNS; CDR2 reads SASEGT. CDR3 length: 17 amino acids. For the CDR3, the DNA is TGTGCCAGCAGCTCGAGGACTAGCGGGCTACGGGCAGAGACCCAGTACTTC. This translates into CASSSRTSGLRAETQYF.

This clonotype was observed a few times. The chain is built from TRBV27 and TRBJ2-7; no reliable D call. CDR1 is MNHEY, CDR2 SMNVEV, per germline (reference sequence). Trimming removed 3 bases at V and 7 bases at J, with 16 bases between. The CDR3 is 14 amino acids. The DNA of the CDR3 is TGTGCCAGCAGTTTGGGCCCCCCTGGTGGGGAGCAGTACTTC. This translates into CASSLGPPGGEQYF.

The chain recombines TRBV5-1 with TRBJ2-7; D possibly matches TRBD1 or TRBD2 (5 bases each). CDR3 length: 14 amino acids. CDR1 and CDR2 (germline): SGHRS, YFSETQ. Trimming took 4 bases from V and 3 from J, leaving 14 bases between them. Written as DNA, the CDR3 is TGCGCCAGCAGCATCGGACAAGCGGTCTACGAGCAGTACTTC. This gives the protein CASSIGQAVYEQYF.

V and J are TRBV20-1 and TRBJ2-1; the match to TRBD2 covers 9 bases. Germline V gene lookup returns CDR1 DFQATT and CDR2 SNEGSKA (reference sequence). With V trimmed by 3 bases and J by 7 bases, 7 bases remained unmatched. The length of the CDR3 is 14 residues. This CDR3 is CSASSLAGLNEQFF. In nucleotides, the CDR3 is TGCAGTGCTAGCAGCCTAGCGGGGTTAAATGAGCAGTTCTTC.

The rearrangement links TRBV5-1 to TRBJ2-7; 9 nucleotides match TRBD1. Per the germline V gene, CDR1 is SGHRS and CDR2 is YFSETQ. Trimming at V came to 5 bases and at J to 6 bases, leaving 6 bases not matched to a gene. The CDR3 has 13 residues. The chain's CDR3 is CASSRQGESEQYF. CDR3 nucleotide sequence: TGCGCCAGCAGTAGACAGGGGGAAAGCGAGCAGTACTTC.

This clonotype was seen only a few times. CDR3 residues: CASSLIRSEQYF. The CDR3 bases are TGTGCCAGCAGTTTGATCCGCAGCGAGCAGTACTTC. This sequence joins TRBV12-3 or TRBV12-4 and TRBJ2-7; D not resolved. The CDR3 covers 12 residues. V was trimmed by 3 bases and J by 6 bases, leaving 9 bases between them.